This T cell receptor (beta chain) was recovered during a study of T cell responses to AZD1222 COVID-19 vaccine. V dropped 8 bases and J dropped 9; count of bases not matched to a gene: 22. The CDR3 loop spans 18 amino acids. Germline V gene lookup returns CDR1 SGHAT and CDR2 FQNNGV. Sequencing used immunoSEQ multiplex PCR; TCRdb keeps in-frame clones, though not all of them. The sample records 80,000 or so clones, about 85% being singletons. V is TRBV11-2 and J is TRBJ2-1; 10 bases map to TRBD2. The sequencing here drew on peripheral blood, taken on day 0 of AZD1222 vaccination. The TCR comes from an adult in good health. The CDR3 is CASSLTSGIPTRRSEQFF. CDR3 DNA sequence: TGTGCCAGCTCCTTAACTAGCGGGATACCCACTCGACGTTCTGAGCAGTTCTTC.